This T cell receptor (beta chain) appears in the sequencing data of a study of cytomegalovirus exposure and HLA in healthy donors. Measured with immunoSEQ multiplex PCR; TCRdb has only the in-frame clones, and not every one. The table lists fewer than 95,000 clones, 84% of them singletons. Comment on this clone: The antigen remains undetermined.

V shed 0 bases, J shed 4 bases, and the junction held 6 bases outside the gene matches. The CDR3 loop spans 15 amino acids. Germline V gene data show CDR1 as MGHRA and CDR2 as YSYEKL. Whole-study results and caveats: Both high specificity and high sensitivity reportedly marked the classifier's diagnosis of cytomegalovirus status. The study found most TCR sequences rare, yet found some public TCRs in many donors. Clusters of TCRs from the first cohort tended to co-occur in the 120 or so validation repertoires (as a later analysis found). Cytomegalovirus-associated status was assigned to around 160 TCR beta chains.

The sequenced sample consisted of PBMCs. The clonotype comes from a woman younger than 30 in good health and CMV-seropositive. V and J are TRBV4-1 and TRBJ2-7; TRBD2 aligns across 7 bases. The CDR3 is CASSQDEGRVYEQYF. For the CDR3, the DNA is TGCGCCAGCAGCCAAGATGAAGGGAGGGTTTACGAGCAGTACTTC.